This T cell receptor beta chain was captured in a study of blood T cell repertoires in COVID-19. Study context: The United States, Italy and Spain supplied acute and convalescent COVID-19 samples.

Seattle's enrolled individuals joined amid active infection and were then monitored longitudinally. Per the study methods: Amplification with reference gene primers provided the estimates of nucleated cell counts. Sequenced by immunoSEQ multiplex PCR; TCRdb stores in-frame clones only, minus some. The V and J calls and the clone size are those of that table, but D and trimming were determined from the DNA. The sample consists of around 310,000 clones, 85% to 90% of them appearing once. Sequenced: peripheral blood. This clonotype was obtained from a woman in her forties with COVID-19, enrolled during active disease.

CDR3 nucleotides: TGTGCCAGCAGACGGGGACAGCCCAGCGGGGGCTACACCTTC. It yields the protein CASRRGQPSGGYTF. The chain couples TRBV3-1 (or the pseudogene TRBV3-2) to TRBJ1-2; 7 nucleotides line up with TRBD1. V lost 6 bases to trimming and J lost 8 bases; unmatched junction nucleotides: 12. CDR3 length: 14 amino acids. Per germline, CDR1 LGHDT and CDR2 YNNKEL (reference sequence).